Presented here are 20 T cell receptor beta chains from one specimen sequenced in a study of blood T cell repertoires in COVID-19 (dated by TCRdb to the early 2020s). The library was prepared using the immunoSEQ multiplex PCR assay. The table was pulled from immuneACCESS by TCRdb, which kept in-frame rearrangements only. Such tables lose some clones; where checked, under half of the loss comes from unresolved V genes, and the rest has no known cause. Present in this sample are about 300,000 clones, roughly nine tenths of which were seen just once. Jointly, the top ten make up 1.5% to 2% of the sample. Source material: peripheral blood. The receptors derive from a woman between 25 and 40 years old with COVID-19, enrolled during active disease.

Here the CDR3 DNA reads TGTGCCAGCAGCCAAGTAGGTAGAGGACATAATGAAAAACTGTTTTTT. This gives the protein CASSQVGRGHNEKLFF. V is TRBV3-1 (or the pseudogene TRBV3-2) and J is TRBJ1-4, with D possibly TRBD1 on 5 matching bases. Germline-derived CDR1 and CDR2 are LGHDT and YNNKEL (reference sequence). The V end was cut by 1 base, the J end by 4 bases, with 13 bases between. The CDR3 is 16 residues long.

CDR3 nucleotide sequence: TGTGCTAGTGGTTTGGTGAGGGCGAACAATGAGCAGTTCTTC. This codes for CASGLVRANNEQFF. The gene calls are TRBV12-5 and TRBJ2-1; possible D gene TRBD2, 5 bases. CDR3 size: 14 residues. Germline CDR1 LGHNT, CDR2 FRNRAP. Trimming took off 0 bases at V and 5 bases at J, with 8 bases between the two ends.

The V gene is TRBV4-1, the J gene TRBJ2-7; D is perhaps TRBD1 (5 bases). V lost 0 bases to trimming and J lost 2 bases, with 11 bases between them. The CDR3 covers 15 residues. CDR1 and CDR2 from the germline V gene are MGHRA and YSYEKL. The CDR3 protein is CASSQEAGSTYEQYF. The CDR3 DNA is TGCGCCAGCAGCCAAGAGGCAGGGTCTACCTACGAGCAGTACTTC.

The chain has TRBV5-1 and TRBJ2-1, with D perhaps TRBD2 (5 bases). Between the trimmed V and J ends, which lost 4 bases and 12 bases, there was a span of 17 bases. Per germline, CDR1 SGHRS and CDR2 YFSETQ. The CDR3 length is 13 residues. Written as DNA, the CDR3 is TGCGCCAGCAGCCCGCATGACTATTCTGCGCAGTTCTTC. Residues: CASSPHDYSAQFF. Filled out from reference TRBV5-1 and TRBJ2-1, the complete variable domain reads KAGVTQTPRYLIKTRGQQVTLSCSPISGHRSVSWYQQTPGQGLQFLFEYFSETQRNKGNFPGRFSGRQFSNSRSEMNVSTLELGDSALYLCASSPHDYSAQFFGPGTRLTVL.

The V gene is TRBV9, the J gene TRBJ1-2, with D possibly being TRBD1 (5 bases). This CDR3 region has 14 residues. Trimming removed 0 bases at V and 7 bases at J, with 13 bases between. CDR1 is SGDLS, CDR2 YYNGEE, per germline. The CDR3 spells CASSVGSGWVGYTF. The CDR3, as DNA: TGTGCCAGCAGCGTAGGGTCAGGGTGGGTTGGCTACACCTTC. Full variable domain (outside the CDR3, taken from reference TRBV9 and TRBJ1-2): DSGVTQTPKHLITATGQRVTLRCSPRSGDLSVYWYQQSLDQGLQFLIQYYNGEERAKGNILERFSAQQFPDLHSELNLSSLELGDSALYFCASSVGSGWVGYTFGSGTRLTVV.

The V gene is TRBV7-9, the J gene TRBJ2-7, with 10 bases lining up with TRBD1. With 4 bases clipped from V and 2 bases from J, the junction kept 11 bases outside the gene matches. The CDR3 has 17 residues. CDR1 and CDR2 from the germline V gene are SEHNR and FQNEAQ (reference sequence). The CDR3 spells CASSYIYDRGLTYEQYF. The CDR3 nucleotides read TGTGCCAGCAGCTACATCTACGACAGGGGGCTAACCTACGAGCAGTACTTC.

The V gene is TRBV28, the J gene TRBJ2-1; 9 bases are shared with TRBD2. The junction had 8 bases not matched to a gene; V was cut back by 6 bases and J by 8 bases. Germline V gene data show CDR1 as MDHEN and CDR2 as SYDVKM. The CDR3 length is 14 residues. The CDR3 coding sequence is TGTGCCAGCAGACAACGGCAGCGGGGGGATGAGCAGTTCTTC. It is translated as CASRQRQRGDEQFF.

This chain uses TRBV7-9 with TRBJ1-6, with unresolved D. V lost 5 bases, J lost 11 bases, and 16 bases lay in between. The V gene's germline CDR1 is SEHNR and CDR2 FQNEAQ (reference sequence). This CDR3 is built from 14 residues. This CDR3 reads CASSAPGPRTPLHF. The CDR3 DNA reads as TGTGCCAGCAGCGCTCCGGGTCCACGGACACCCCTCCACTTT.

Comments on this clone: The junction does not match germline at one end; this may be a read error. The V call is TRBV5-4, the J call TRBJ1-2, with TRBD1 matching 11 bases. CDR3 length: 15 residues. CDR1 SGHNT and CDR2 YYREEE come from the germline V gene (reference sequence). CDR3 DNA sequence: TGTGCCAGCAGCAATAGGACAGGGGGCATTGCAGCCTTCCTCTTC. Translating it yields CASSNRTGGIAAFLF.

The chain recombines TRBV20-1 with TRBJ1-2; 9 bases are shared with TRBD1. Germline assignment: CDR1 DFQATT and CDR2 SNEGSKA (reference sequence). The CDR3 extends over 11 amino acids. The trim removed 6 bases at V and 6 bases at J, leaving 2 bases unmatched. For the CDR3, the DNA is TGCAGTGCCACAGGGGGCAATGGCTACACCTTC. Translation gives CSATGGNGYTF.

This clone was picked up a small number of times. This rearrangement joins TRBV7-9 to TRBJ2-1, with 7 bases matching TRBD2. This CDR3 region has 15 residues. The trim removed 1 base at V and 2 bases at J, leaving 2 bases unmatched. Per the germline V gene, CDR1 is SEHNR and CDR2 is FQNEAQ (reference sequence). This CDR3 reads CASSLGTSTYNEQFF. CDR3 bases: TGTGCCAGCAGCTTAGGGACTAGTACCTACAATGAGCAGTTCTTC. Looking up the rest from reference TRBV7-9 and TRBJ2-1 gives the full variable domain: DTGVSQNPRHKITKRGQNVTFRCDPISEHNRLYWYRQTLGQGPEFLTYFQNEAQLEKSRLLSDRFSAERPKGSFSTLEIQRTEQGDSAMYLCASSLGTSTYNEQFFGPGTRLTVL.

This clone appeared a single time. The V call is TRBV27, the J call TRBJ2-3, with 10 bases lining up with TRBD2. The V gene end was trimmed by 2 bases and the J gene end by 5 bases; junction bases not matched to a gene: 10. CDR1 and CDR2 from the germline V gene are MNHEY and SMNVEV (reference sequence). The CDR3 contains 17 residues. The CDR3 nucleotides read TGTGCCAGCAGTTTACTAGCGGGGGATCTCGTGGGAGATACGCAGTATTTT. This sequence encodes CASSLLAGDLVGDTQYF.

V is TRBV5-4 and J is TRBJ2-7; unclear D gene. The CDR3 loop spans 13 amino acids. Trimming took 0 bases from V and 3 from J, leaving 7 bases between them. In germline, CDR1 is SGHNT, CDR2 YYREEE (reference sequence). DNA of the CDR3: TGTGCCAGCAGCTTGGATGTCCACTACGAGCAGTACGTC. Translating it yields CASSLDVHYEQYV.

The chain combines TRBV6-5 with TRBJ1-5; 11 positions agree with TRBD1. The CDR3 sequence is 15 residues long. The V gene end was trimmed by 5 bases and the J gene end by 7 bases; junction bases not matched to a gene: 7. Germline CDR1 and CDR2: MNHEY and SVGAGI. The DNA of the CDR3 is TGTGCCAGCAGTACCGGGACAGGGGGAGGCCAGCCCCAGCATTTT. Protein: CASSTGTGGGQPQHF.

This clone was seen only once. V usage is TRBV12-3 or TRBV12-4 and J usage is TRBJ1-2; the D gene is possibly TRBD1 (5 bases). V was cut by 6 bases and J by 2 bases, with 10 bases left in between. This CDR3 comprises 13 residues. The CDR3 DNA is TGTGCCAGCAGAAGGGACTCAAACTATGGCTACACCTTC. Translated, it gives CASRRDSNYGYTF.

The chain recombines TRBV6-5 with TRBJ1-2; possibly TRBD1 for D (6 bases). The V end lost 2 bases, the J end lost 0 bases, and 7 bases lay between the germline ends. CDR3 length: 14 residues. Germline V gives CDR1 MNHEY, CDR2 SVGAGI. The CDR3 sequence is CASSYRDTNYGYTF. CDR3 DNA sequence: TGTGCCAGCAGTTACCGGGACACTAACTATGGCTACACCTTC.

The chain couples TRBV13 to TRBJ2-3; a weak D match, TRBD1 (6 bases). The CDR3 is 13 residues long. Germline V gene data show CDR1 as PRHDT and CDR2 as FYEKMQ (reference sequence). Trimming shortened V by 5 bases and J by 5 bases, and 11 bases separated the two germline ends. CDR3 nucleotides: TGTGCCAGCAGCGAGGGACACTTAGATACGCAGTATTTT. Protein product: CASSEGHLDTQYF.

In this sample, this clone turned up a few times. The DNA of the CDR3 is TGTGCCAGCAGCTTCCACTCCCAAGAGACCCAGTACTTC. Amino acids: CASSFHSQETQYF. V and J are TRBV7-9 and TRBJ2-5; no firm D call. The germline CDR1 and CDR2 sequences are SEHNR and FQNEAQ (reference sequence). The CDR3 sequence is 13 residues long. V was pared by 3 bases and J by 1 base, with 6 bases between.

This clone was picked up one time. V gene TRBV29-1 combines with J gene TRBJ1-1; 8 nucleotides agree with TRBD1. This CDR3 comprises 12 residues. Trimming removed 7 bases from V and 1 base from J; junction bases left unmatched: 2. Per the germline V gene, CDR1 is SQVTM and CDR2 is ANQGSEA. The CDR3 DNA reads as TGCAGCGCTGGACAGGGGAACACTGAAGCTTTCTTT. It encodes CSAGQGNTEAFF.

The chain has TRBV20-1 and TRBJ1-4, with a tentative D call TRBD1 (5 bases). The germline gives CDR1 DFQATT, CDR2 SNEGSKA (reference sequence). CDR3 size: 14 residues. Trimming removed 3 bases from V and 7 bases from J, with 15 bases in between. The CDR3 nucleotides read TGCAGTGCTAGTCTAGGGAGCGGGGGTGAAAAACTGTTTTTT. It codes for CSASLGSGGEKLFF.